This T cell receptor beta chain is drawn from a study of T-cell reconstitution after alpha-beta-depleted transplantation in children. This clonotype was observed many times. For TCRbeta, the library was prepared with unique molecular identifiers. TCRdb re-derived calls from the PCR reads in MiXCR, one entry per CDR3 protein. The data contain about 160,000 distinct CDR3 sequences, over 8.5% of them singletons. This CDR3 has 15 residues. Trimming took 2 bases from V and 4 from J, leaving 13 bases between them. Germline-derived CDR1 and CDR2 are SGDLS and YYNGEE. The sequence was obtained from a boy aged 2 to 10 with acute myeloid leukemia, due to receive a stem cell transplant. V and J are TRBV9 and TRBJ1-3; D might be TRBD1 (6 bases). The starting material was PBMCs, obtained before TCRalphabeta/CD19-depleted stem cell transplant. CDR3 in DNA: TGTGCCAGCAGCGTTTCAGGGGCCGCCGGAAACACCATATATTTT. Protein sequence: CASSVSGAAGNTIYF.